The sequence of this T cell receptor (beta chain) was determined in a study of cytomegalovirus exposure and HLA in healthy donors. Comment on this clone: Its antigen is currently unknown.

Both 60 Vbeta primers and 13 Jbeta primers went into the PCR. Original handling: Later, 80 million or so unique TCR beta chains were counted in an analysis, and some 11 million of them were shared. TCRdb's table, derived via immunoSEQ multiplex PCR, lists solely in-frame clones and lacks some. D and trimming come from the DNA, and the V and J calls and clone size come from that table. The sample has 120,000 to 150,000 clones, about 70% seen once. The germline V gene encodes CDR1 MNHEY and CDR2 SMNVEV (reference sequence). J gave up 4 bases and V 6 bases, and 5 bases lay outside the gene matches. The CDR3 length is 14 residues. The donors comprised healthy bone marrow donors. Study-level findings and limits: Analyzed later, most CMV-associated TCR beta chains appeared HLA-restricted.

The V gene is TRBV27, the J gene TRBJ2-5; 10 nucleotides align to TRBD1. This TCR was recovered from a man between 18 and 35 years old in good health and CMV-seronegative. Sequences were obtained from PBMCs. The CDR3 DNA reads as TGTGCCAGCAGGAGGACAGGGGGGGGAGAGACCCAGTACTTC. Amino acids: CASRRTGGGETQYF.